These T cell receptor beta chains were read from a single sample in a study of blood T cell repertoires in COVID-19. Sequenced by immunoSEQ multiplex PCR; TCRdb stores in-frame clones only, minus some. The data show over 130,000 clones, with approximately 84% seen just once and around 2.1% held by the top ten. The sequenced material came from peripheral blood. Receptors were obtained from a man aged 65 to 85 with acute or convalescent COVID-19. CDR3s include the opening cysteine and the closing phenylalanine or tryptophan. The order of the fields is V gene, D gene, clone size, J gene, CDR3 DNA, CDR3 protein. A D gene is named only where the DNA matches it firmly. Clone size, where shown, is once, few, many, or a class for clones that have expanded.

TRBV6-5	NA	NA	TRBJ1-3	TGTGCCGCCCGCCAGGGGCTCTCTGGAAACACCATATATTTT	CAARQGLSGNTIYF
TRBV12-5	NA	NA	TRBJ1-3	TGTGCTAGTTCCCGTCGAGGCTCTGGAAACACCATATATTTT	CASSRRGSGNTIYF
TRBV24-1	NA	many	TRBJ2-1	TGTGCCACCGGATCTTTGGGGGCTAGCTCCTACAATGAGCAGTTCTTC	CATGSLGASSYNEQFF
TRBV11-1	NA	NA	TRBJ2-1	TGTGCCAGCAGCTTACTGGCTATCGGGAATGAGCAGTTCTTC	CASSLLAIGNEQFF
TRBV4-1	TRBD2	NA	TRBJ2-1	TGCGCCAGCAGCCAGGCCCCACTAGCGTTAGGGCAGTTCTTC	CASSQAPLALGQFF
TRBV7-8	TRBD1	NA	TRBJ2-7	TGTGCCAGCAGCTTAGTGGGGGCAGGGGGTTCCTACGAGCAGTACTTC	CASSLVGAGGSYEQYF
TRBV6-5	TRBD1	NA	TRBJ2-7	TGTGCCAGCGTCTCACAGGGGGATTCCGAGCAGTACTTC	CASVSQGDSEQYF
TRBV19	TRBD1	NA	TRBJ1-1	TGTGCCAGTAGTATCCAAGGGGGCAACACTGAAGCTTTCTTT	CASSIQGGNTEAFF
TRBV18	TRBD1	NA	TRBJ2-5	TGTGCCAGCTCACGTATACCCCCGGGACAGGGGGGAGAGACCCAGTACTTC	CASSRIPPGQGGETQYF
TRBV10-1	NA	NA	TRBJ1-6	TGCGCCAGCAGCCCGGGAAGCTCCTATAATTCACCCCTCCACTTT	CASSPGSSYNSPLHF
TRBV3-1/TRBV3-2	NA	NA	TRBJ2-1	TGTGCCAGCAGCAGCGTTTTGGGTGAGCAGTTCTTC	CASSSVLGEQFF
TRBV20-1	TRBD2	once	TRBJ2-1	TGCAGTGCTAGTCCGTCTAGCGGGAGGTACAATGAGCAGTTCTTC	CSASPSSGRYNEQFF
TRBV6-6	NA	NA	TRBJ2-7	TGTGCCAGCACCTCGGGGGCTAGCGGATCCTACGAGCAGTACTTC	CASTSGASGSYEQYF
TRBV7-2	NA	NA	TRBJ1-1	TGTGCCAGCAGCCTTTCGGGGGGCGCGGTGAACACTGAAGCTTTCTTT	CASSLSGGAVNTEAFF
TRBV4-1	TRBD1	NA	TRBJ1-1	TGCGCCAGCAGCCAAGATGGTGGGACAGCGAACACTGAAGCTTTCTTT	CASSQDGGTANTEAFF
TRBV6-6	NA	NA	TRBJ2-3	TGTGCCAGCAGTTATCTTCGGGGTGGCACAGATACGCAGTATTTT	CASSYLRGGTDTQYF
TRBV3-1/TRBV3-2	NA	NA	TRBJ1-2	TGTGCCAGCAGCCAAGACCGCAGGCATGGCTACACCTTC	CASSQDRRHGYTF